The next 9 T cell receptor beta chains were all read from a single sample in a study of blood T cell repertoires in COVID-19. Method: immunoSEQ multiplex PCR; TCRdb's copy keeps in-frame clones and lacks some. This sample has under 75,000 clones, with just under 80% found just once. The sample comprised peripheral blood. Receptor source: a woman aged 55-69 years with acute or convalescent COVID-19.

This clone was recorded once. The rearrangement links TRBV6-5 to TRBJ1-1; tentatively, D is TRBD1 (5 bases). The CDR3 consists of 15 residues. Trimming shortened V by 0 bases and J by 7 bases, and 15 bases separated the two germline ends. The germline V gene has CDR1 MNHEY and CDR2 SVGAGI. CDR3 DNA: TGTGCCAGCAGTTACTCCCGGGGGGGTCGAGGTGAAGCTTTCTTT. Translating it yields CASSYSRGGRGEAFF.

This chain joins TRBV28 and TRBJ2-1; no clear D gene. Trimming left V 5 bases short and J 5 bases short, with 13 bases between. Germline CDR1 and CDR2: MDHEN and SYDVKM. This CDR3 region has 14 residues. In DNA, the CDR3 is TGTGCCAGCAGTCCCCTCATAACGGACAATGAGCAGTTCTTC. Translation gives CASSPLITDNEQFF.

The chain employs TRBV19 and TRBJ1-6, with 9 bases lining up with TRBD1. This CDR3 is built from 12 residues. The trim removed 10 bases at V and 7 bases at J, leaving 2 bases unmatched. Germline assignment: CDR1 LNHDA and CDR2 SQIVND (reference sequence). In nucleotides, the CDR3 is TGTGCCACTGGGACAGGGAATTCACCCCTCCACTTT. It translates to CATGTGNSPLHF.

J is TRBJ2-7 and V is TRBV5-1, with TRBD1 identical over 8 bases. This CDR3 is built from 14 residues. V shed 1 base, J shed 3 bases, and the junction held 3 bases outside the gene matches. CDR1 is SGHRS and CDR2 is YFSETQ in the germline V gene. This chain's CDR3 is CASSLRGQDYEQYF. In nucleotides, the CDR3 is TGCGCCAGCAGCTTGAGGGGACAGGACTACGAGCAGTACTTC.

The V gene is TRBV9, the J gene TRBJ1-2; tentative D call: TRBD1 (5 bases). The V gene lost 0 bases and the J gene lost 0 bases, with 6 bases spanning the gap. CDR1 and CDR2 (germline): SGDLS, YYNGEE. The CDR3 contains 14 residues. This CDR3 reads CASSVAGANYGYTF. DNA of the CDR3: TGTGCCAGCAGCGTAGCGGGGGCTAACTATGGCTACACCTTC.

This chain joins TRBV2 and TRBJ2-1; 8 nucleotides align to TRBD1. The CDR3 is 17 amino acids. CDR1 is SNHLY, CDR2 FYNNEI, per germline. V lost 4 bases and J lost 5; bases outside the gene matches: 13. The CDR3 reads CASSAPGGWGPNNEQFF. The CDR3 region has the DNA TGTGCCAGCAGTGCCCCAGGGGGCTGGGGTCCTAACAATGAGCAGTTCTTC.

The rearrangement links TRBV4-3 to TRBJ1-1; the match to TRBD1 covers 8 bases. The germline CDR1 and CDR2 sequences are LGHNA and YSLEER. The ends lost 2 bases at V and 0 bases at J; junction bases unmatched: 2. The CDR3 runs 15 residues. The CDR3 protein is CASSQKQGVNTEAFF. CDR3 sequence (DNA): TGCGCCAGCAGCCAAAAACAGGGGGTGAACACTGAAGCTTTCTTT.

The rearrangement uses TRBV29-1 and TRBJ1-1, with D perhaps matching TRBD1 (5 bases). Looked up from germline, CDR1 is SQVTM and CDR2 is ANQGSEA. The CDR3 is made up of 14 amino acids. V was trimmed by 5 bases and J by 5 bases, leaving 18 bases between them. The CDR3 sequence is CSVHRGGVRTEAFF. The CDR3, as DNA: TGCAGCGTTCACCGAGGAGGGGTAAGAACTGAAGCTTTCTTT.

This sequence joins TRBV6-2 or TRBV6-3 and TRBJ1-2; no clear D. This CDR3 is built from 13 residues. The germline V and J ends were trimmed by 4 bases and 3 bases, with 9 bases remaining between them. Germline V gene sequence: CDR1 MNHEY, CDR2 SVGEGT. The CDR3 DNA follows: TGTGCCAGCAGTTTGTACGGAGACTATGGCTACACCTTC. It yields the protein CASSLYGDYGYTF.